The 24 T cell receptor beta chains in this list originate from one sample, sequenced in a study of T cells in Graves' hyperthyroidism and ophthalmopathy. RNA transcripts were the template for amplifying TCR beta CDR3 regions. HTBI primers were employed in a first-round RT-PCR of the TCR CDR3. Each CDR3 protein is one row after TCRdb ran MiXCR on the multiplex PCR reads. The table shows approximately 710,000 distinct CDR3 sequences, with 15% to 20% occurring only once. The sequenced sample consisted of blood. The receptors stem from a man in his fifties or sixties with Graves' hyperthyroidism.

The table lists this clonotype with many counts. V and J are TRBV3-1 and TRBJ1-1; D is perhaps TRBD1 (5 bases). The V gene lost 2 bases and the J gene lost 4 bases, with 11 bases spanning the gap. The CDR3 totals 14 residues. Per the germline V gene, CDR1 is LGHDT and CDR2 is YNNKEL (reference sequence). The CDR3 nucleotides read TGTGCCAGCAGCCAACTATCGGGGGGCACTGAAGCTTTCTTT. Translating gives CASSQLSGGTEAFF.

In its sample, this clonotype was seen a few times. This chain joins TRBV19 and TRBJ1-5; D call uncertain. V was pared by 3 bases and J by 1 base, with 13 bases between. The CDR3 length is 16 residues. Germline CDR1 reads LNHDA; CDR2 reads SQIVND (reference sequence). The CDR3 loop is CASSILVRQSNQPQHF. The CDR3 region has the DNA TGTGCCAGTAGTATTTTAGTCAGGCAGAGCAATCAGCCCCAGCATTTT. The variable domain in full, with the rest retrieved from reference TRBV19 and TRBJ1-5, is DGGITQSPKYLFRKEGQNVTLSCEQNLNHDAMYWYRQDPGQGLRLIYYSQIVNDFQKGDIAEGYSVSREKKESFPLTVTSAQKNPTAFYLCASSILVRQSNQPQHFGDGTRLSIL.

Concerning this clonotype: The junction and the germline gene differ at one end; a read error may be behind it. This chain joins TRBV29-1 and TRBJ2-2; 10 positions match TRBD1. Looked up from germline, CDR1 is SQVTM and CDR2 is ANQGSEA. This CDR3 is 14 amino acids long. CDR3 protein: CSGSGTGATGELSF. Here the CDR3 DNA reads TGCAGCGGATCCGGGACAGGGGCCACCGGGGAGCTGTCTTTT.

This clonotype was counted between two and nine times. Here the CDR3 reads CASSLDGEAGANVLTF. As DNA, the CDR3 is TGTGCCAGCAGCTTAGATGGGGAGGCTGGGGCCAACGTCCTGACTTTC. The chain links TRBV13 to TRBJ2-6; the D gene is possibly TRBD2 (6 bases). The V gene lost 1 base and the J gene lost 2 bases, with 9 bases spanning the gap. The CDR3 contains 16 residues. Germline CDR1 and CDR2: PRHDT and FYEKMQ (reference sequence).

The chain joins TRBV12-3 or TRBV12-4 to TRBJ1-4; no clear D gene. The ends were cut back, 4 bases at V and 8 bases at J, with 8 bases in the middle. This CDR3 is built from 12 residues. CDR3 DNA sequence: TGTGCCAGCAGTTCCAGGCGGGAAAAACTGTTTTTT. Its translation: CASSSRREKLFF.

This clonotype was recorded a few times. The CDR3 region has the DNA TGTGCCATCAGTGACTCCTCCCAGCGTTCAGATGAGCAGTTCTTC. This translates into CAISDSSQRSDEQFF. The chain employs TRBV10-3 and TRBJ2-1; D is undetermined. This CDR3 contains 15 residues. Trimming cost V 3 bases and J 8 bases, with 17 bases left between them. Looked up from germline, CDR1 is ENHRY and CDR2 is SYGVKD.

There are a few counts of this clonotype. The gene calls are TRBV28 and TRBJ1-5, with D unclear. The CDR3 is made up of 16 amino acids. The V and J ends lost 5 bases and 0 bases respectively, with 14 bases between them. Germline values: CDR1 MDHEN, CDR2 SYDVKM. The CDR3 DNA reads TGTGCCAGCAGTCGAATCGGACCACATAGCAATCAGCCCCAGCATTTT. Its protein is CASSRIGPHSNQPQHF.

This clonotype showed up just a few times. The genes are TRBV10-3 and TRBJ2-3, with 8 bases lining up with TRBD1. The CDR3 runs to 16 residues. V dropped 6 bases and J dropped 0; count of bases not matched to a gene: 8. CDR1 and CDR2 from the germline V gene are ENHRY and SYGVKD. The CDR3: CAISSRQGTSTDTQYF. Written as DNA, the CDR3 is TGTGCCATCAGCTCAAGACAGGGGACTAGCACAGATACGCAGTATTTT.

There are many counts of this clonotype. The CDR3 protein is CASSESPGSTEAFF. The CDR3 coding sequence is TGCGCCAGCAGTGAGTCGCCAGGTAGCACTGAAGCTTTCTTT. The chain links TRBV10-2 to TRBJ1-1; D is undetermined. Per germline, CDR1 WSHSY and CDR2 SAAADI. With 0 bases removed from V and 4 bases from J, the gap between germline ends came to 9 bases. The CDR3 spans 14 residues.

This clonotype was observed at least ten times. The rearrangement joins TRBV18 to TRBJ2-7; D possibly corresponds to TRBD1 (6 bases). This CDR3 is 14 amino acids long. Germline CDR1 and CDR2: KGHSH and LQKENI. Trimming shortened V by 2 bases and J by 0 bases, and 8 bases separated the two germline ends. This chain's CDR3 is CASSPARGSYEQYF. DNA for the CDR3: TGTGCCAGCTCACCAGCCAGGGGCTCCTACGAGCAGTACTTC.

At least ten counts were recorded for this clonotype. This chain connects TRBV7-2 to TRBJ1-2; 7 positions match TRBD1. The CDR3 contains 15 residues. CDR1 SGHTA and CDR2 FQGNSA come from the germline V gene. V lost 2 bases to trimming and J lost 7 bases; unmatched junction nucleotides: 10. CDR3 loop: CASSLIRGRKGGYTF. The CDR3 DNA sequence: TGTGCCAGCAGCTTAATAAGGGGGCGTAAAGGTGGCTACACCTTC.

This clonotype has just a few counts. The rearrangement joins TRBV20-1 to TRBJ1-3; maybe TRBD1 (5 bases). There are 15 residues in the CDR3. Per germline, CDR1 DFQATT and CDR2 SNEGSKA (reference sequence). The DNA of the CDR3 is TGCAGCCGGGGGGAAGAAAAGATCTCTGGAAACACCATATATTTT. Translating it yields CSRGEEKISGNTIYF.

The rearrangement joins TRBV9 to TRBJ1-2; D is undetermined. The CDR3 extends over 14 amino acids. Trimming cost V 0 bases and J 8 bases, with 14 bases left between them. Germline-derived CDR1 and CDR2 are SGDLS and YYNGEE. In DNA form, the CDR3 reads TGTGCCAGCAGCGTAGAGGACCGTAGAGGCGGCTACACCTTC. Its translation: CASSVEDRRGGYTF.

Ten or more counts support this clonotype. The rearrangement joins TRBV25-1 to TRBJ2-1, with D possibly TRBD2 on 5 matching bases. There are 14 residues in the CDR3. Germline V lookup: CDR1 MGHDK, CDR2 SYGVNS. V was shortened by 4 bases and J by 0 bases, with 7 bases between the two germline ends. This CDR3 is CASSVGSSYNEQFF. DNA of the CDR3: TGTGCCAGCAGTGTAGGGAGCTCCTACAATGAGCAGTTCTTC. The whole variable domain, filled in from reference TRBV25-1 and TRBJ2-1, reads EADIYQTPRYLVIGTGKKITLECSQTMGHDKMYWYQQDPGMELHLIHYSYGVNSTEKGDLSSESTVSRIRTEHFPLTLESARPSHTSQYLCASSVGSSYNEQFFGPGTRLTVL.

This clonotype was picked up many times. The V call is TRBV18, the J call TRBJ1-1; no clear D. V lost 6 bases and J lost 7, with 21 bases in between. Germline V gene data show CDR1 as KGHSH and CDR2 as LQKENI. The CDR3 totals 15 residues. As DNA, the CDR3 is TGTGCCAGCTCCCCCGATAGACAAGGGCAGAGTGAAGCTTTCTTT. This encodes CASSPDRQGQSEAFF.

This clonotype showed up many times. The V and J genes are TRBV29-1 and TRBJ1-1; tentatively, D is TRBD1 (5 bases). This CDR3 has 14 amino acids. Trimming shortened V by 3 bases and J by 0 bases, and 11 bases separated the two germline ends. CDR1 is SQVTM and CDR2 is ANQGSEA in the germline V gene. The CDR3 nucleotides read TGCAGCGTTGAGATCGGGGGGTTGAACACTGAAGCTTTCTTT. Its protein is CSVEIGGLNTEAFF.

This clonotype appeared once. As DNA, the CDR3 is TGTGCCAGCAGCTTCCCCCGACTGACAGATACGCAGTATTTT. This sequence encodes CASSFPRLTDTQYF. The chain has TRBV7-9 and TRBJ2-3; D is ambiguous. V gave up 3 bases and J gave up 3 bases, with 10 bases separating them. This CDR3 has 14 residues. Germline CDR1 and CDR2: SEHNR and FQNEAQ (reference sequence).

The chain employs TRBV30 and TRBJ2-1, with 7 bases identical to TRBD2. CDR1 is GTSNPN, CDR2 SVGIG, per germline (reference sequence). This CDR3 is built from 12 residues. V trimming: 2 bases; J trimming: 9 bases; junction bases outside the gene matches: 4. The CDR3: CAWSRGGVEQFF. CDR3 sequence (DNA): TGTGCCTGGAGTCGGGGAGGGGTTGAGCAGTTCTTC. Together with reference TRBV30 and TRBJ2-1, the CDR3 gives the full variable domain: SQTIHQWPATLVQPVGSPLSLECTVEGTSNPNLYWYRQAAGRGLQLLFYSVGIGQISSEVPQNLSASRPQDRQFILSSKKLLLSDSGFYLCAWSRGGVEQFFGPGTRLTVL.

The gene calls are TRBV10-3 and TRBJ2-3; 12 nucleotides line up with TRBD2. V trimming: 4 bases; J trimming: 3 bases; junction bases outside the gene matches: 5. This CDR3 is 16 amino acids long. Germline CDR1 reads ENHRY; CDR2 reads SYGVKD. The CDR3 DNA is TGTGCCATCAGTGGGATCCTAGCGGGAGGGACAGATACGCAGTATTTT. Translation gives CAISGILAGGTDTQYF.

This clonotype was seen many times. The chain combines TRBV30 with TRBJ1-1; TRBD1 is a possible D gene (5 bases). The CDR3 consists of 12 residues. Germline V gene data show CDR1 as GTSNPN and CDR2 as SVGIG (reference sequence). With 2 bases removed from V and 5 bases from J, the gap between germline ends came to 9 bases. CDR3 protein: CAWSKGRTEAFF. Written as DNA, the CDR3 is TGTGCCTGGAGTAAGGGGAGAACTGAAGCTTTCTTT.

This clonotype was found a few times. The chain employs TRBV6-1 and TRBJ1-1; TRBD1 matches at 7 bases. The CDR3 consists of 11 residues. Per germline, CDR1 MNHNS and CDR2 SASEGT. The CDR3 is CATGVNTEAFF. The DNA for the CDR3 is TGTGCAACAGGGGTAAACACTGAAGCTTTCTTT.

In its sample, this clonotype was seen many times. The gene calls are TRBV27 and TRBJ2-7, with TRBD2 matching 11 bases. The CDR3 length is 15 residues. The germline V gene has CDR1 MNHEY and CDR2 SMNVEV (reference sequence). Losses at the gene ends were 5 bases for V and 4 bases for J; bases not matched to a gene: 7. CDR3 DNA sequence: TGTGCCAGCAGTAGGGGGACTAGCGGAGGGTACGAGCAGTACTTC. This translates into CASSRGTSGGYEQYF.

Remarks on this clonotype: One base away lies a much larger clone, so this may be a sequencing read error. The V gene is TRBV20-1, the J gene TRBJ2-7, with D perhaps TRBD2 (6 bases). The CDR3 is 12 amino acids. Germline CDR1 DFQATT, CDR2 SNEGSKA (reference sequence). The V end was cut by 7 bases, the J end by 5 bases, with 15 bases between. CDR3 nucleotide sequence: TGCAGTGTTCCCGGGAGTTTCCACGAGCAGTACTTC. It specifies CSVPGSFHEQYF.

This clonotype was counted ten times or more. The chain is built from TRBV19 and TRBJ1-1, with D uncertain. CDR1 and CDR2 (germline): LNHDA, SQIVND (reference sequence). Trimming took 9 bases from V and 4 from J, leaving 15 bases between them. The CDR3 runs to 13 residues. CDR3 amino acids: CASQDATITEAFF. As DNA, the CDR3 is TGTGCCAGCCAGGACGCCACCATCACTGAAGCTTTCTTT. The whole variable domain, remainder taken from reference TRBV19 and TRBJ1-1, is DGGITQSPKYLFRKEGQNVTLSCEQNLNHDAMYWYRQDPGQGLRLIYYSQIVNDFQKGDIAEGYSVSREKKESFPLTVTSAQKNPTAFYLCASQDATITEAFFGQGTRLTVV.